The rows below give T cell receptor beta chains drawn from one sample of a study of T cell responses to AZD1222 COVID-19 vaccine. Clones were sequenced by immunoSEQ multiplex PCR, and TCRdb holds only the in-frame ones, with some missing. The sample includes 110,000 to 150,000 clones, more than 70% of them seen just once. This material consisted of peripheral blood, taken on day 0 of AZD1222 vaccination. These receptors all stem from an adult in good health. Each CDR3 is given without its conserved first and last residue.

>TRBV5-4|TRBJ1-5
ASSPDRGSNQPQH
>TRBV7-2|TRBJ2-1
ASSLDSGYNEQF
>TRBV9|TRBJ2-3
ASSARPEHTDTQY
>TRBV6-2/TRBV6-3|TRBJ1-6
ASSRTGENSPLH
>TRBV6-6|TRBJ1-2
ASSYAHGTYGYT
>TRBV19|TRBJ1-5
ASSLGTGGYSNQPQH
>TRBV19|TRBJ2-2
ASSSRTSGRVSNTGELF
>TRBV2|TRBJ1-2
ASSTGQIYGYT
>TRBV7-3|TRBJ2-3
ASSRTGADTQY
>TRBV28|TRBJ1-5
ASSFSGSSNQPQH
>TRBV4-2|TRBJ2-3
ASSQGADTQY
>TRBV7-2|TRBJ2-7
ASSLKPGQSYEQY
>TRBV28|TRBJ1-2
ASTRRFESAYGYT
>TRBV6-5|TRBJ2-7
ASRQPRQGGYEQY
>TRBV19|TRBJ2-2
ASSAGTGELF
>TRBV5-1|TRBJ2-5
ASSLAGPSGAQETQY
>TRBV3-1/TRBV3-2|TRBJ1-2
ASSQVQSGYT
>TRBV28|TRBJ1-2
ASSFETYGYT
>TRBV19|TRBJ1-5
ASSTDPALPSSNQPQH
>TRBV4-3|TRBJ1-5
ASSQGWGGNQPQH
>TRBV5-1|TRBJ1-3
ASSHGQGNRPGNTIY
>TRBV28|TRBJ1-5
ASSLWRGPQPQH
>TRBV9|TRBJ2-1
ASSPRTTNEQF
>TRBV19|TRBJ1-1
ASSTQGFEAF
>TRBV4-1|TRBJ2-7
ASSQAQEEYEQY
>TRBV20-1|TRBJ1-2
SASPGLVYGYT
>TRBV6-4|TRBJ1-6
ASSDSAGDNSPLH
>TRBV5-1|TRBJ1-4
ASSLAQRDGEKLF
>TRBV6-2/TRBV6-3|TRBJ2-3
ASRPPGPNTQY
>TRBV7-9|TRBJ2-7
ASSLAAGVYEQY
>TRBV19|TRBJ2-7
ASSPSGGAYEQY
>TRBV19|TRBJ1-6
ATSDRGAYNSPLH
>TRBV7-3|TRBJ2-2
ASSLTSGGVGTGELF
>TRBV27|TRBJ1-5
ASSLQVHQPQH
>TRBV6-5|TRBJ2-3
ASSYGLYTDTQY
>TRBV15|TRBJ1-1
ATSRELVNTEAF
>TRBV6-6|TRBJ2-7
ASSYGTVTKQY